The present TCR beta chain was sequenced within a study of response to subunit inactivated influenza vaccine. Findings and limits, study-wide: New T cells are recruited in small numbers by each seasonal influenza vaccination, according to the authors' suggestion.

This clonotype came up a few times. Its antigen is not known. The CDR3 is made up of 16 amino acids. TCRdb reprocessed the RT-PCR reads via MiXCR and lists one record per CDR3 protein. The sample holds about 650,000 distinct CDR3 sequences, 15% to 19% seen once. The genes are TRBV21-1 and TRBJ2-5; the table's TRBD2 call for D was not verified on the DNA. TRBV21-1 is marked as a pseudogene. This material consisted of PBMCs from blood, taken 12 days after vaccination. The origin of this receptor is a man aged 50 or older who received an inactivated influenza vaccine. The CDR3 loop reads CASSLHVAGCQETQYF. The CDR3 nucleotides are TGTGCCAGCAGCCTCCATGTAGCGGGTTGCCAAGAGACCCAGTACTTC.